Shown below are 11 T cell receptor beta chains from a single sample sequenced in a study of cytomegalovirus exposure and HLA in healthy donors. The PCR ran on 60 Vbeta and 13 Jbeta primers. The table came from immunoSEQ multiplex PCR; TCRdb's copy has only in-frame clones and leaves some out. The repertoire includes about 220,000 clones, 82% of them detected once, and around 6% sits in the top ten. The sample comprised PBMCs. Every receptor here comes from a man aged 40-55 years in good health and CMV-seropositive.

The rearrangement uses TRBV19 and TRBJ2-1, with 9 nucleotides matching TRBD1. CDR3 length: 17 amino acids. J was trimmed by 7 bases and V by 1 base; bases with no gene match: 11. CDR1 is LNHDA, CDR2 SQIVND, per germline (reference sequence). DNA of the CDR3: TGTGCCAGTAGTATAGCCGCCCCGGGACAGGGAAAAAATGAGCAGTTCTTC. Amino acid sequence: CASSIAAPGQGKNEQFF.

This chain links TRBV7-2 with TRBJ1-5, with D unresolved. Germline assignment: CDR1 SGHTA and CDR2 FQGNSA. V was pared by 4 bases and J by 2 bases, with 12 bases between. There are 15 residues in the CDR3. CDR3 coding DNA: TGTGCCAGCAGCTCCCGTCCCACGGGCAATCAGCCCCAGCATTTT. Translated: CASSSRPTGNQPQHF.

The rearrangement joins TRBV19 to TRBJ2-6; 11 nucleotides line up with TRBD1. In germline, CDR1 is LNHDA, CDR2 SQIVND (reference sequence). The CDR3 length is 15 residues. V was pared by 11 bases and J by 4 bases, with 7 bases of the junction left unmatched. The CDR3 here is CACRTGGNGANVLTF. For the CDR3, the DNA is TGTGCCTGCAGGACAGGGGGCAACGGGGCCAACGTCCTGACTTTC.

CDR3 in amino acids: CSVSTSSETQYF. CDR3 DNA: TGCAGCGTTTCAACTAGCTCGGAGACCCAGTACTTC. This rearrangement joins TRBV29-1 to TRBJ2-5; D may be TRBD2 (6 bases). The CDR3 consists of 12 residues. V was shortened by 5 bases and J by 5 bases, with 12 bases between the two germline ends. Per germline, CDR1 SQVTM and CDR2 ANQGSEA.

The rearrangement joins TRBV25-1 to TRBJ1-2, with 11 bases that match TRBD1. With V trimmed by 6 bases and J by 4 bases, 7 bases remained unmatched. The CDR3 sequence is 15 residues long. Germline V gene data show CDR1 as MGHDK and CDR2 as SYGVNS. The DNA of the CDR3 is TGTGCCAGCAGCCCAGCCGGGACAGGGGGCTATGGCTACACCTTC. Residues: CASSPAGTGGYGYTF.

Points on this clone: Other DNA sequences in this sample translate to the same CDR3. The chain has TRBV2 and TRBJ2-2; weak D call: TRBD2 (7 bases). Germline V lookup: CDR1 SNHLY, CDR2 FYNNEI. V was shortened by 4 bases and J by 0 bases, with 9 bases between the two germline ends. The CDR3 totals 15 residues. The CDR3 bases are TGTGCCAGCAGTGTCGGGGGGCCGAACACCGGGGAGCTGTTTTTT. Translated, it gives CASSVGGPNTGELFF.

The genes are TRBV27 and TRBJ1-5; 7 nucleotides align to TRBD1. The CDR3 sequence is 15 residues long. V was clipped by 4 bases and J by 0 bases; unmatched bases: 3. From germline, CDR1 is MNHEY and CDR2 SMNVEV (reference sequence). The CDR3 sequence: CASSYRGTSNQPQHF. The CDR3 nucleotides read TGTGCCAGCAGTTACAGGGGCACTAGCAATCAGCCCCAGCATTTT.

As regards this clone: The identical CDR3 is also encoded by other nucleotide sequences in the sample. The V call is TRBV9, the J call TRBJ1-1; unclear D gene. The ends were cut back, 0 bases at V and 4 bases at J, with 10 bases in the middle. This CDR3 spans 14 amino acids. Germline CDR1 is SGDLS and CDR2 is YYNGEE. DNA for the CDR3: TGTGCCAGCAGCGTAGGAGGTCGGGGCACTGAAGCTTTCTTT. Amino acid sequence: CASSVGGRGTEAFF.

The chain has TRBV18 and TRBJ2-7; the match to TRBD2 covers 11 bases. There are 16 residues in the CDR3. V trimming: 3 bases; J trimming: 0 bases; junction bases outside the gene matches: 4. CDR1 and CDR2 (germline): KGHSH, LQKENI. DNA of the CDR3: TGTGCCAGCTCACCGGCTACTAGCGGGAGCTCCTACGAGCAGTACGTC. The encoded protein is CASSPATSGSSYEQYV.

This clone was counted between two and nine times. V usage is TRBV7-3 and J usage is TRBJ2-3, with D perhaps TRBD1 (6 bases). Germline V gene data show CDR1 as SGHTA and CDR2 as FQGTGA. V gave up 5 bases and J gave up 2 bases, with 11 bases separating them. The CDR3 contains 14 residues. The CDR3 coding sequence is TGTGCCAGCAGCCAGGGACAACCCACAGATACGCAGTATTTT. It codes for CASSQGQPTDTQYF.

The rearrangement uses TRBV11-2 and TRBJ2-5; D may be TRBD2 (7 bases). Germline values: CDR1 SGHAT, CDR2 FQNNGV. V dropped 5 bases and J dropped 5 bases, with 21 bases sitting between them. This CDR3 spans 16 amino acids. The CDR3 loop is CASSPGTAGAGETQYF. For the CDR3, the DNA is TGTGCCAGCAGCCCCGGGACCGCGGGGGCCGGGGAGACCCAGTACTTC.